The clone carrying this TCR beta chain was recorded once. In the original processing: Amplified reference gene primers provided the basis for estimating nucleated cell counts. Method: immunoSEQ multiplex PCR; TCRdb's copy keeps in-frame clones and lacks some. Clone size and V and J calls were adopted from that table, with D and trimming inferred from the DNA. The data show some 320,000 clones, around 85% seen once. This sample was included in a study of blood T cell repertoires in COVID-19. On the study more broadly: T cells, B-cell-depleted T cells, or PBMCs supplied cDNA or gDNA.

Unmatched junction bases numbered 12, after V lost 3 bases and J lost 4 bases. From germline, CDR1 is LNHNV and CDR2 YYDKDF (reference sequence). The CDR3 loop spans 17 amino acids. This chain links TRBV15 with TRBJ2-7; 10 bases fit TRBD1. Source material: PBMCs or T cells enriched from blood (not recorded which). This clonotype originated in a woman aged 25 to 39 who had been exposed to COVID-19. The CDR3 nucleotides read TGTGCCACCAGCAGTCCCGGGACAGGGGACACCGGATACGAGCAGTACTTC. This sequence encodes CATSSPGTGDTGYEQYF. The variable domain in full, completed from reference TRBV15 and TRBJ2-7, reads DAMVIQNPRYQVTQFGKPVTLSCSQTLNHNVMYWYQQKSSQAPKLLFHYYDKDFNNEADTPDNFQSRRPNTSFCFLDIRSPGLGDTAMYLCATSSPGTGDTGYEQYFGPGTRLTVT.